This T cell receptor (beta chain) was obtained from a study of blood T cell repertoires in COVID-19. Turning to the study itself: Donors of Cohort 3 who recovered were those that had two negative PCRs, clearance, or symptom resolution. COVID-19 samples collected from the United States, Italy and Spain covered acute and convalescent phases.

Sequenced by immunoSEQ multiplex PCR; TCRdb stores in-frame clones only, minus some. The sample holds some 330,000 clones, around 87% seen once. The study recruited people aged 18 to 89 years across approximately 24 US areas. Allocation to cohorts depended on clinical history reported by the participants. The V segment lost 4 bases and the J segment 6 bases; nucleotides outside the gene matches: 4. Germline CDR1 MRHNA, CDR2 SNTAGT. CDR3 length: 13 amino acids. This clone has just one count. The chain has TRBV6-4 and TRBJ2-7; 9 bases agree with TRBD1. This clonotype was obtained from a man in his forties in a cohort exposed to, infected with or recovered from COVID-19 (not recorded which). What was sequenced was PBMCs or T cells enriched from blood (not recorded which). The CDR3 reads CASSATGGSEQYF. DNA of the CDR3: TGTGCCAGCAGTGCGACAGGGGGAAGCGAGCAGTACTTC.